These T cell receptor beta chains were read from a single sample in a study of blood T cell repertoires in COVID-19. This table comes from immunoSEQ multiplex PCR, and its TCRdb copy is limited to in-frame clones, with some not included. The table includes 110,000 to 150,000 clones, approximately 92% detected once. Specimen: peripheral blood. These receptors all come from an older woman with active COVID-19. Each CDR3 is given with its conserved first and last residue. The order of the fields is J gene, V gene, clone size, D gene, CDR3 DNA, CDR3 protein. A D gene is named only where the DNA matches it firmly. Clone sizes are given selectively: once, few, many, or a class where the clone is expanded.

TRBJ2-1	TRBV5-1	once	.	TGCGCCAGCAGCTCTACAGGGCTCCCTTACAATGAGCAGTTCTTC	CASSSTGLPYNEQFF
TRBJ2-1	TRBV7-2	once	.	TGTGCCAGCAGCTTGGGGGGATTATCCTACAATGAGCAGTTCTTC	CASSLGGLSYNEQFF
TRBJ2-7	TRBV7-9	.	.	TGTGCCAGCAGCTCCCACTACGAGCAGTACTTC	CASSSHYEQYF
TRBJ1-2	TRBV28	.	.	TGTGCCAGCAGTTTAAGGGGCAGCTATGGCTACACCTTC	CASSLRGSYGYTF
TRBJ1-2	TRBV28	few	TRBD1	TGTGCCAGCAGTACCTATGACAGGGGTTCTAACTATGGCTACACCTTC	CASSTYDRGSNYGYTF
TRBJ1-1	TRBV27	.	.	TGTGCCAGCAGACCCCCCGGGGGGCGGACTGAAGCTTTCTTT	CASRPPGGRTEAFF
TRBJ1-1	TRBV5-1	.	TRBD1	TGCGCCAGCAGCTTGATCCCGGGACAGGGGTTCGGGGAAGCTTTCTTT	CASSLIPGQGFGEAFF
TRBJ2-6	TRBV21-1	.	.	TGTGCCAGCAGCCCGACAGGTAATGGGGCCAACGTCCTGACTTTC	CASSPTGNGANVLTF
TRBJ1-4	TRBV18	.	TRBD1	TGTGCCAGCTCACCAAACAGGGGAGCAACTAATGAAAAACTGTTTTTT	CASSPNRGATNEKLFF
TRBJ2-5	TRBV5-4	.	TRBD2	TGTGCCAGCAGCTCCCCGGGGGGGAGTGAGACCCAGTACTTC	CASSSPGGSETQYF
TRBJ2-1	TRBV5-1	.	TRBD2	TGCGCCAGCAGCTTGGGGGCGGGAGTGTCCTACAATGAGCAGTTCTTC	CASSLGAGVSYNEQFF
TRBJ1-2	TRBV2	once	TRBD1	TGTGCCAGCAGTGCGGTGGGGGACAGGGACACTTATGGCTACACCTTC	CASSAVGDRDTYGYTF
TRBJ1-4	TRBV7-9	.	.	TGTGCCAGCAATTCCAATAATGAAAAACTGTTTTTT	CASNSNNEKLFF
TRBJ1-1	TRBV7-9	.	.	TGTGCCAGCAGCGGCCTCAGCGGGGCAGGCACTGAAGCTTTCTTT	CASSGLSGAGTEAFF
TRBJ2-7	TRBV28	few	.	TGTGCCAGCAGAGTTCCGTCGCAGGCCCCTTATATTGTTTACGAGCAGTACTTC	CASRVPSQAPYIVYEQYF
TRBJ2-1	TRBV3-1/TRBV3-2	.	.	TGTGCCAGCAGCCAAGACCAGTTATCCTACAATGAGCAGTTCTTC	CASSQDQLSYNEQFF
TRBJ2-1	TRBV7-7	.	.	TGTGCCAGCAGCTCATCCTCCTCAGGTGAGCAGTTCTTC	CASSSSSSGEQFF
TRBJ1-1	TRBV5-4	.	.	TGTGCCAGCAGCTTGCGGGGGTTTGATGAAGCTTTCTTT	CASSLRGFDEAFF
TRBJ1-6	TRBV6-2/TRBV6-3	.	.	TGTGCCAGCAGTTACTCGCTGACAGCTAAAAATTCACCCCTCCACTTT	CASSYSLTAKNSPLHF
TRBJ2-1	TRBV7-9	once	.	TGTGCCAGCAGCCCGGAGAGACGCTGGAATGAGCAGTTCTTC	CASSPERRWNEQFF
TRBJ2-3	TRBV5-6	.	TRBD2	TGTGCCAGCAGCTTGGTTCCTAGCGGGAGTTGGGATACGCAGTATTTT	CASSLVPSGSWDTQYF
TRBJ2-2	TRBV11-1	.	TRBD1	TGTGCCAGCAGCTTAGCCGGGACAGGGTGGAGGACCGGGGAGCTGTTTTTT	CASSLAGTGWRTGELFF
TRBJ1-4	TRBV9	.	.	TGTGCCAGCAGCGTAGGAGTTAGTTTTAATGAAAAACTGTTTTTT	CASSVGVSFNEKLFF
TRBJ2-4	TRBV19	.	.	TGTGCCAGTAACCCATCCACAGGGACCACTGGACTAGCCAAAAACATTCAGTACTTC	CASNPSTGTTGLAKNIQYF
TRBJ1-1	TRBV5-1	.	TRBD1	TGCGCCAGCAGCTTAGGGACAGGGGGCACTGAAGCTTTCTTT	CASSLGTGGTEAFF
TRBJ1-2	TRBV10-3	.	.	TGTGCCATCAGTGAGTCGCATTGGGACTCATCTGTCCACACCTTC	CAISESHWDSSVHTF
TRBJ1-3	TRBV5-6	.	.	TGTGCCAGCAGCGAGACCCAAGCGGGCGAAAACACCATATATTTT	CASSETQAGENTIYF
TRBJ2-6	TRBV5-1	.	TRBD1	TGCGCCAGCAGTGAACAGGGGCCTGGGGCCAACGTCCTGACTTTC	CASSEQGPGANVLTF
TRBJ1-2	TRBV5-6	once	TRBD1	TGTGCCAGCAGCCTGGGACAGGGGGCCGGCTACACCTTC	CASSLGQGAGYTF
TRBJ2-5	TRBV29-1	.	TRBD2	TGCAGCGTTGATACACCGGGACTAGCGGAGACGATATCCCAGTACTTC	CSVDTPGLAETISQYF
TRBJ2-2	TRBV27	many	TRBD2	TGTGCCAGCAGTTTACCTAGCGGGACTAACACCGGGGAGCTGTTTTTT	CASSLPSGTNTGELFF
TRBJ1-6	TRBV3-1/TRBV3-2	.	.	TGTGCCAGCAGCCAGATGAGCTCCTATAATTCACCCCTCCACTTT	CASSQMSSYNSPLHF
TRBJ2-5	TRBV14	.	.	TGTGCCAGCAGCCAAGTCCGGGGGGCGTATGAGACCCAGTACTTC	CASSQVRGAYETQYF
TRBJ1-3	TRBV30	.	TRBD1	TGTGCCTGGAGTAGGGGGACAGGCGGGGCTGGAAACACCATATATTTT	CAWSRGTGGAGNTIYF
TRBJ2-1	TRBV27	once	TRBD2	TGTGCCAGCAGACGCTTACCGGGACTAGCGGAGTTTGATAGCTCCTACAATGAGCAGTTCTTC	CASRRLPGLAEFDSSYNEQFF
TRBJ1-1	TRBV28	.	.	TGTGCCAGCAGTTTCAAAGGACATTTCGGTCGGATGAACACTGAAGCTTTCTTT	CASSFKGHFGRMNTEAFF
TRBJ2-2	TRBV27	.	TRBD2	TGTGCCAGCAGTTCGGGTCTAGCGGGGATGGGGGACACCGGGGAGCTGTTTTTT	CASSSGLAGMGDTGELFF
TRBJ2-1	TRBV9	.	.	TGTGCCAGCAGCGTAACCGGGACTTTATACAATGAGCAGTTCTTC	CASSVTGTLYNEQFF
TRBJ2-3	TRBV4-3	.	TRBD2	TGCGCCAGCAGCCACACTAGCGGGATGGATACGCAGTATTTT	CASSHTSGMDTQYF
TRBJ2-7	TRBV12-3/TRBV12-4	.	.	TGTGCCAGCAGTTTGCAGGGGTTCGAGCAGTACTTC	CASSLQGFEQYF
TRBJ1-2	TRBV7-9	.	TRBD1	TGTGCCAGCAGCTTAACAGGGGAAGCTAACTATGGCTACACCTTC	CASSLTGEANYGYTF
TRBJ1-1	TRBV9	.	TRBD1	TGTGCCAGCAGCGAGGGACAGGGGGCGGGCACTGAAGCTTTCTTT	CASSEGQGAGTEAFF
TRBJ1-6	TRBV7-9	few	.	TGTGCCAGCAGCTTAGTGGACATTTATAATTCACCCCTCCACTTT	CASSLVDIYNSPLHF
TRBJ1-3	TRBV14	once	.	TGTGCCAGCAGCCAAGTAATTTCTCTCTCGGGGGATGGAAACACCATATATTTT	CASSQVISLSGDGNTIYF